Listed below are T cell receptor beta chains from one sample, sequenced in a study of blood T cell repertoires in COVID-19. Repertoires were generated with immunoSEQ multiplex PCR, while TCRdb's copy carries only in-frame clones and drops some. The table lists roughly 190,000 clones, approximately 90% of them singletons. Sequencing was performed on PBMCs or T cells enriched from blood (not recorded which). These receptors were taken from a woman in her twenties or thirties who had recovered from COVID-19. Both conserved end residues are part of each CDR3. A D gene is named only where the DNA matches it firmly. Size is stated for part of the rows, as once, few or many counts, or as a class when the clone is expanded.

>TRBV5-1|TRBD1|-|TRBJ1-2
CASSPDRGIYGYTF
TGCGCCAGCAGCCCGGACAGGGGGATCTATGGCTACACCTTC
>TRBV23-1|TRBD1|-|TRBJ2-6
CASSPTGSSGANVLTF
TGCGCCAGCAGTCCGACAGGGTCCTCTGGGGCCAACGTCCTGACTTTC
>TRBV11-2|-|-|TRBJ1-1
CASSLRMRERDEAFF
TGTGCCAGCAGTCTCCGAATGCGGGAGAGGGATGAAGCTTTCTTT
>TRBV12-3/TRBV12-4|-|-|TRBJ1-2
CASSYSYGYTF
TGTGCCAGCAGTTACAGCTATGGCTACACCTTC
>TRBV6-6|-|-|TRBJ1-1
CASVRDTYWNTEAFF
TGTGCCAGCGTCCGGGACACATATTGGAACACTGAAGCTTTCTTT
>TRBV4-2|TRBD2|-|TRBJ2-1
CASSHRLAGHPSSYNEQFF
TGTGCCAGCAGCCACCGACTAGCGGGTCATCCGAGCTCCTACAATGAGCAGTTCTTC
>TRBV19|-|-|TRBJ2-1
CASSMAGEQFF
TGTGCCAGTAGTATGGCTGGTGAGCAGTTCTTC
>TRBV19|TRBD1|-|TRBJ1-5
CASSPSTGGNQPQHF
TGTGCCAGTAGCCCAAGTACAGGGGGGAATCAGCCCCAGCATTTT
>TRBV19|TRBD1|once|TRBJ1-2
CASSLQTGYLSSGYTF
TGTGCCAGTAGTCTCCAGACAGGGTATTTATCCTCGGGCTACACCTTC
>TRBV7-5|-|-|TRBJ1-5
CARSLVLRRGSNQPQHF
TGTGCCAGAAGCTTAGTACTTCGCCGGGGTAGCAATCAGCCCCAGCATTTT
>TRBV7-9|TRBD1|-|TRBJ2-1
CASSPPQDRAYNEQFF
TGTGCCAGCAGTCCTCCTCAAGACAGGGCTTACAATGAGCAGTTCTTC
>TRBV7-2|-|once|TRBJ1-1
CASSPGHSNTEAFF
TGTGCCAGCAGCCCGGGACATTCTAACACTGAAGCTTTCTTT
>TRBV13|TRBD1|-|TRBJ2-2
CASSFRTGTGELFF
TGTGCCAGCAGCTTTCGGACAGGGACCGGGGAGCTGTTTTTT
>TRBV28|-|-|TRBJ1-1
CASSPTGTHWYPEAFF
TGTGCCAGCAGCCCAACCGGGACACATTGGTACCCTGAAGCTTTCTTT
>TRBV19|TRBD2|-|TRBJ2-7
CASSTQAGGRYEQYF
TGTGCCAGTAGTACCCAAGCGGGGGGGCGCTACGAGCAGTACTTC
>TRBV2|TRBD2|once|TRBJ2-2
CASSELGLAAGELFF
TGTGCCAGCAGTGAACTGGGACTAGCCGCCGGGGAGCTGTTTTTT